This paragraph covers one T cell receptor (beta chain) sequence. Antigen unknown. This sample stems from a study of CD8 T cell repertoires and HIV-1 epitope variants. Study at large: 1M T cells were kept uncultured as a baseline.

Findings of the study overall: Some ten antigen-specific TCR beta clonotypes were found; about six seemed cross-reactive to variants.

Sequencing was performed with immunoSEQ multiplex PCR; in TCRdb, only in-frame clones are kept and a portion is missing. In the table there are around 4,000 clones, about two thirds of which are singletons. The clonotype originates from a male donor with HIV. Source material: cultured CD8+ T cells derived from PBMCs.

As DNA, the CDR3 is TGTGCCAGCAGTGATTCGGCGGACTACAATGAGCAGTTCTTC. Translating it yields CASSDSADYNEQFF. The chain recombines TRBV25-1 with TRBJ2-1; D not certain. The V end was cut by 3 bases, the J end by 3 bases, with 9 bases between. Germline V CDR1 and CDR2: MGHDK, SYGVNS. The CDR3 loop spans 14 amino acids.